This T cell receptor (beta chain) was identified during a study of regulatory T cells in long-lasting Graves disease. CDR3-region Arm-PCR and iRepertoire HTBI primers produced the TCR beta libraries. TCRdb re-called the multiplex PCR reads through MiXCR, storing one row per CDR3 protein. The sample lists roughly 430,000 distinct CDR3 sequences, around 17% occurring once. This clonotype showed up just a few times. Its antigen is undetermined. Time point: newly diagnosed GD, antithyroid drugs for less than 3 months. Preparation of the TCR library used RNA extracted from PBMCs. As a group, patients came from one endocrinology department in Xi'an, China. V was clipped by 1 base and J by 9 bases; unmatched bases: 2. Per germline, CDR1 SGHRS and CDR2 YFSETQ. This CDR3 has 13 amino acids. Overall study findings and caveats: Persistent cases of Graves' showed reduced TCR diversity relative to newly diagnosed patients.

This sample also belongs to another study, concerning T cells in Graves' hyperthyroidism and ophthalmopathy. That source reports: No progression to ophthalmopathy during 18 months of follow-up defined stable disease. Newly diagnosed patients aged 18 to 65 had hyperthyroidism of under 2 months' duration.

This sample comprised peripheral blood mononuclear cells (PBMCs), obtained at new diagnosis, from a patient treated with antithyroid drugs. This TCR was sampled from a woman aged 25 to 39 with Graves disease. J is TRBJ2-1 and V is TRBV5-1; 9 bases align to TRBD2. The CDR3 sequence is CASSLSGRPEQFF. In DNA form, the CDR3 reads TGCGCCAGCAGCTTGAGCGGGAGGCCTGAGCAGTTCTTC.